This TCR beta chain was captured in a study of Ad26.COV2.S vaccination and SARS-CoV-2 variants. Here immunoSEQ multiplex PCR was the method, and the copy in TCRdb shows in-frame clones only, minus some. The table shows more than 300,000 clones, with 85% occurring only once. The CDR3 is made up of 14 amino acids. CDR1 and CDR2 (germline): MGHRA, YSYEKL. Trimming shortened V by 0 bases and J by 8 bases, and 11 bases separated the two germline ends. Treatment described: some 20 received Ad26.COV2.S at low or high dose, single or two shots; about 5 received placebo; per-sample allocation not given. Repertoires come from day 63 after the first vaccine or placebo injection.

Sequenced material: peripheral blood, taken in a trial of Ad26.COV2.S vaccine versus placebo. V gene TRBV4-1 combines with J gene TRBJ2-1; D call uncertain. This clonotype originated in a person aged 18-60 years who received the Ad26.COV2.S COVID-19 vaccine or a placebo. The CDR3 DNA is TGCGCCAGCAGCCAAGATCGGGCTGTAGATGAGCAGTTCTTC. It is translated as CASSQDRAVDEQFF.